The 4 T cell receptor beta chains below all came from one sample that was sequenced in a study of T cells in severe cutaneous drug reactions. The iRepertoire multiplex PCR system with TCR subtype-specific primers built both bulk and single-cell libraries. TCRdb reanalyzed the multiplex PCR reads, giving one entry per CDR3 protein sequence and no DNA. This table lists 20,000 to 25,000 distinct CDR3 sequences. Carbamazepine had induced Stevens-Johnson syndrome or toxic epidermal necrolysis in the sequenced donors. The sample was PBMCs. The receptor source for this set is a human donor with toxic epidermal necrolysis, a severe cutaneous drug reaction.

The chain employs TRBV7-2 and TRBJ1-1; the D call from TCRdb, TRBD1, cannot be confirmed without DNA. Germline CDR1 SGHTA, CDR2 FQGNSA. This CDR3 is 14 amino acids long. CDR3 in amino acids: CASSSPGTYTEAFF.

The rearrangement links TRBV7-2 to TRBJ2-7; TCRdb calls TRBD1, which cannot be checked without DNA. The V gene's germline CDR1 is SGHTA and CDR2 FQGNSA. The CDR3 contains 14 residues. CDR3 region: CASSLDTGSDEQYF.

CDR3 loop: CASRGNLREGVYNEQFF. The genes are TRBV5-1 and TRBJ2-1; checking the TCRdb D call of TRBD2 is not possible without DNA. CDR3 length: 17 amino acids. CDR1 is SGHRS, CDR2 YFSETQ, per germline.

This rearrangement joins TRBV19 to TRBJ1-2; TCRdb selects TRBD1, and the lack of DNA leaves this call unchecked. The CDR3 runs 15 residues. CDR1 is LNHDA and CDR2 is SQIVND in the germline V gene (reference sequence). CDR3 region: CASSPTTSGGGGYTF.